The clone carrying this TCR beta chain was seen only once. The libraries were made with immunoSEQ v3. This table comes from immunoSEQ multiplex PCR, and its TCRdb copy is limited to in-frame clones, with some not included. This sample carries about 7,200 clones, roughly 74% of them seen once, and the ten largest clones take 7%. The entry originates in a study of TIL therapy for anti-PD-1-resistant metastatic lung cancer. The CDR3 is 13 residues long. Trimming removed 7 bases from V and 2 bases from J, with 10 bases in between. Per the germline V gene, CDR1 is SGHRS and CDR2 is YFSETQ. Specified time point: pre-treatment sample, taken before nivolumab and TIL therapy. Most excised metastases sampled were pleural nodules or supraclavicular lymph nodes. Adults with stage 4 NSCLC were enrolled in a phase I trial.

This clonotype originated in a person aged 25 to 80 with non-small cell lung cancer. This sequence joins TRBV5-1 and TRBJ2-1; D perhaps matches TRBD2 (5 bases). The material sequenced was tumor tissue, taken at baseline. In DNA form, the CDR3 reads TGCGCCAGCCGAAGGGAGACCTACAATGAGCAGTTCTTC. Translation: CASRRETYNEQFF.